The 27 T cell receptor beta chains given below trace back to one sample, sequenced in a study of cytotoxic CD8 clonotypes in ibrutinib-treated CLL. Assay: immunoSEQ multiplex PCR; the TCRdb copy retains only in-frame clones and omits some. The sample lists some 150,000 clones, around three quarters occurring once. Here the sequenced sample was PBMCs, taken after 12 months of ibrutinib treatment. These receptors all come from a human donor with chronic lymphocytic leukemia.

The chain is built from TRBV11-3 and TRBJ2-1; weak D call: TRBD2 (7 bases). The ends were cut back, 5 bases at V and 6 bases at J, with 11 bases in the middle. This CDR3 contains 13 residues. Germline CDR1 is SGHNT and CDR2 is YENEEA. For the CDR3, the DNA is TGTGCCAGCAGCCCGGGGGGCTTCAATGAGCAGTTCTTC. Protein sequence: CASSPGGFNEQFF. The complete variable domain, with remaining parts taken from reference TRBV11-3 and TRBJ2-1, reads EAGVVQSPRYKIIEKKQPVAFWCNPISGHNTLYWYLQNLGQGPELLIRYENEEAVDDSQLPKDRFSAERLKGVDSTLKIQPAELGDSAVYLCASSPGGFNEQFFGPGTRLTVL.

The V call is TRBV28, the J call TRBJ1-5; 8 nucleotides agree with TRBD1. Per the germline V gene, CDR1 is MDHEN and CDR2 is SYDVKM. This CDR3 has 17 amino acids. After removal of 5 bases from V and 0 bases from J, the junction contained 9 bases not matched to a gene. The CDR3 reads CASSITGGRYSNQPQHF. For the CDR3, the DNA is TGTGCCAGCAGTATTACAGGGGGTAGATATAGCAATCAGCCCCAGCATTTT. Full variable domain (outside the CDR3, taken from reference TRBV28 and TRBJ1-5): DVKVTQSSRYLVKRTGEKVFLECVQDMDHENMFWYRQDPGLGLRLIYFSYDVKMKEKGDIPEGYSVSREKKERFSLILESASTNQTSMYLCASSITGGRYSNQPQHFGDGTRLSIL.

The genes are TRBV4-1 and TRBJ2-1; 12 bases are a match to TRBD2. CDR1 and CDR2 from the germline V gene are MGHRA and YSYEKL. This CDR3 contains 19 residues. Trimming removed 1 base from V and 0 bases from J; junction bases left unmatched: 7. CDR3 coding DNA: TGCGCCAGCAGCCAAGGACTAGCGGGAGAAAAGAGCTCCTACAATGAGCAGTTCTTC. It codes for CASSQGLAGEKSSYNEQFF.

The gene calls are TRBV5-1 and TRBJ1-3; 7 nucleotides match TRBD1. With 3 bases clipped from V and 4 bases from J, the junction kept 4 bases outside the gene matches. Germline loops: CDR1 SGHRS, CDR2 YFSETQ. The CDR3 loop spans 14 amino acids. CDR3 sequence reads: CASSWGTEGNTIYF. For the CDR3, the DNA is TGCGCCAGCAGCTGGGGGACAGAAGGAAACACCATATATTTT.

This clone was recorded a few times. The chain recombines TRBV18 with TRBJ2-7; TRBD1 is a possible D gene (5 bases). Trimming stripped 3 bases from V and 6 bases from J, with 12 bases between. The V gene's germline CDR1 is KGHSH and CDR2 LQKENI. The CDR3 extends over 13 amino acids. DNA for the CDR3: TGTGCCAGCTCACCCGAAAATAGGGGCGAGCAGTACTTC. This sequence encodes CASSPENRGEQYF. The entire variable domain, with the rest obtained from reference TRBV18 and TRBJ2-7, is as follows: NAGVMQNPRHLVRRRGQEARLRCSPMKGHSHVYWYRQLPEEGLKFMVYLQKENIIDESGMPKERFSAEFPKEGPSILRIQQVVRGDSAAYFCASSPENRGEQYFGPGTRLTVT.

The chain recombines TRBV7-2 with TRBJ2-7, with D possibly matching TRBD2 (5 bases). The CDR3 spans 15 residues. Germline V gene lookup returns CDR1 SGHTA and CDR2 FQGNSA. Trimming cost V 3 bases and J 0 bases, with 12 bases left between them. The CDR3 nucleotides read TGTGCCAGCAGCTTCCCGTTAGGGAGCTCCTACGAGCAGTACTTC. This codes for CASSFPLGSSYEQYF.

The genes are TRBV28 and TRBJ2-1; tentatively, D is TRBD1 (6 bases). Germline-derived CDR1 and CDR2 are MDHEN and SYDVKM. The CDR3 loop spans 15 amino acids. V dropped 3 bases and J dropped 4 bases, with 13 bases sitting between them. The CDR3 reads CASSFPRQDYNEQFF. In nucleotides, the CDR3 is TGTGCCAGCAGTTTTCCCCGACAGGATTACAATGAGCAGTTCTTC.

This chain uses TRBV7-2 with TRBJ1-2; TRBD1 matches at 10 bases. V lost 2 bases and J lost 5; bases outside the gene matches: 2. The CDR3 runs 14 residues. CDR1 is SGHTA, CDR2 FQGNSA, per germline. The CDR3 is CASSLRGQGYGYTF. CDR3 in DNA: TGTGCCAGCAGCTTAAGGGGACAGGGGTATGGCTACACCTTC. Variable domain in full (rest from reference TRBV7-2 and TRBJ1-2): GAGVSQSPSNKVTEKGKDVELRCDPISGHTALYWYRQSLGQGLEFLIYFQGNSAPDKSGLPSDRFSAERTGGSVSTLTIQRTQQEDSAVYLCASSLRGQGYGYTFGSGTRLTVV.

The J gene is TRBJ2-5, the V gene TRBV7-9; 8 nucleotides agree with TRBD1. The CDR3 loop spans 17 amino acids. Trimming at V came to 5 bases and at J to 4 bases, leaving 15 bases not matched to a gene. Germline lookup yields CDR1 SEHNR and CDR2 FQNEAQ (reference sequence). The CDR3 here is CASSDPTPGGAGETQYF. The CDR3 coding sequence is TGTGCCAGCAGCGACCCCACACCAGGGGGCGCAGGAGAGACCCAGTACTTC.

The CDR3 DNA reads TGTGCCAGCAGCACCGCGCGCGGGAGGGCCGATAGCGGGGAGCTGTTTTTT. Its protein product is CASSTARGRADSGELFF. The V and J genes are TRBV9 and TRBJ2-2; 9 nucleotides match TRBD2. This CDR3 spans 17 amino acids. Germline-derived CDR1 and CDR2 are SGDLS and YYNGEE. Losses at the gene ends were 4 bases for V and 7 bases for J; bases not matched to a gene: 14.

V gene TRBV5-8 combines with J gene TRBJ2-2; possibly TRBD2 for D (5 bases). This CDR3 comprises 14 residues. V lost 4 bases and J 5 bases, leaving 12 bases between the germline ends. Germline V gene data show CDR1 as SGHTS and CDR2 as YDEGEE. The CDR3 reads CASSLDWETGELFF. CDR3 DNA sequence: TGTGCCAGCAGCCTGGACTGGGAGACCGGGGAGCTGTTTTTT.

This clone was seen a handful of times. CDR3 in DNA: TGCGCCAGCAGCCAAGATCGGGACAGGGCAAACACCATATATTTT. It codes for CASSQDRDRANTIYF. This rearrangement joins TRBV4-1 to TRBJ1-3; 9 bases map to TRBD1. CDR1 and CDR2 (germline): MGHRA, YSYEKL. The CDR3 totals 15 residues. Unmatched junction bases numbered 3, after V lost 0 bases and J lost 6 bases.

This chain connects TRBV27 to TRBJ2-7; D may correspond to TRBD1 or TRBD2 (6 bases each). Trimming pared 4 bases from V and 3 bases from J, leaving 13 bases between. This CDR3 has 14 amino acids. Germline-derived CDR1 and CDR2 are MNHEY and SMNVEV (reference sequence). The CDR3 is CASSYAGQIYEQYF. CDR3 in DNA: TGTGCCAGCAGTTATGCGGGACAAATCTACGAGCAGTACTTC.

The chain is built from TRBV7-9 and TRBJ2-2; D might be TRBD2 (5 bases). Deletions cut 1 base from V and 0 bases from J, with 9 bases between. From germline, CDR1 is SEHNR and CDR2 FQNEAQ (reference sequence). This CDR3 is 16 amino acids long. CDR3 DNA sequence: TGTGCCAGCAGCTTAGGAGCGGCCACGAACACCGGGGAGCTGTTTTTT. This encodes CASSLGAATNTGELFF.

The CDR3 bases are TGTGCCAGCAGTGAAGGACTAGCGGTATTCGATGAGCAGTTCTTC. Translated, it gives CASSEGLAVFDEQFF. The rearrangement joins TRBV6-1 to TRBJ2-1, with 9 bases matching TRBD2. The CDR3 consists of 15 residues. Germline CDR1 MNHNS, CDR2 SASEGT. V shed 1 base, J shed 8 bases, and the junction held 6 bases outside the gene matches.

The rearrangement joins TRBV15 to TRBJ1-5; D not certain. The germline CDR1 and CDR2 sequences are LNHNV and YYDKDF (reference sequence). Between the trimmed V and J ends, which lost 2 bases and 5 bases, there was a span of 10 bases. The CDR3 consists of 14 residues. Here the CDR3 DNA reads TGTGCCACCAGCAGACCCGGTTATGATCAGCCCCAGCATTTT. The encoded protein is CATSRPGYDQPQHF.

This rearrangement joins TRBV7-6 to TRBJ2-7; 8 positions match TRBD2. V trimming: 1 base; J trimming: 6 bases; junction bases outside the gene matches: 8. There are 15 residues in the CDR3. Germline assignment: CDR1 SGHVS and CDR2 FNYEAQ. CDR3 DNA sequence: TGTGCCAGCAGCTTAGAGACAGCCCGGGGGGGCGAGCAGTACTTC. It specifies CASSLETARGGEQYF.

The chain uses TRBV5-1 and TRBJ2-7; the match to TRBD1 covers 8 bases. The CDR3 loop spans 15 amino acids. Germline loops: CDR1 SGHRS, CDR2 YFSETQ. V lost 7 bases, J lost 2 bases, and 11 bases stayed unmatched. CDR3: CASGRGTGGAYEQYF. Here the CDR3 DNA reads TGCGCCAGCGGCCGTGGGACAGGTGGAGCCTACGAGCAGTACTTC.

This chain links TRBV4-2 with TRBJ1-2; tentatively, D is TRBD1 (5 bases). The germline CDR1 and CDR2 sequences are LGHNA and YNFKEQ. V lost 2 bases and J 7 bases, leaving 17 bases between the germline ends. The CDR3 is 15 residues long. The CDR3 coding sequence is TGTGCCAGCAGCCAACCCGGGACCTCGAGGGGTGGCTACACCTTC. Translating it yields CASSQPGTSRGGYTF.

The V call is TRBV11-2, the J call TRBJ2-1; D is uncertain. V gave up 0 bases and J gave up 3 bases, with 15 bases separating them. Germline V gene sequence: CDR1 SGHAT, CDR2 FQNNGV. The CDR3 is 17 amino acids. CDR3 residues: CASSLDGRRVNYNEQFF. The CDR3 nucleotides are TGTGCCAGCAGCTTAGATGGTAGACGGGTAAACTACAATGAGCAGTTCTTC.

The count of this clone is one. The chain is built from TRBV18 and TRBJ2-5; TRBD2 aligns across 7 bases. The CDR3 has 15 amino acids. V lost 3 bases to trimming and J lost 5 bases; unmatched junction nucleotides: 9. Germline loops: CDR1 KGHSH, CDR2 LQKENI. The CDR3 spells CASSPGEGPGETQYF. The CDR3 bases are TGTGCCAGCTCACCGGGGGAGGGCCCGGGTGAGACCCAGTACTTC.

V and J are TRBV18 and TRBJ2-1; TRBD2 aligns across 8 bases. The CDR3 has 14 residues. Germline V lookup: CDR1 KGHSH, CDR2 LQKENI. V shed 3 bases, J shed 5 bases, and the junction held 3 bases outside the gene matches. CDR3 bases: TGTGCCAGCTCACCGGTACTAGCGGACAATGAGCAGTTCTTC. Translating gives CASSPVLADNEQFF. Filled out from reference TRBV18 and TRBJ2-1, the complete variable domain reads NAGVMQNPRHLVRRRGQEARLRCSPMKGHSHVYWYRQLPEEGLKFMVYLQKENIIDESGMPKERFSAEFPKEGPSILRIQQVVRGDSAAYFCASSPVLADNEQFFGPGTRLTVL.

The chain uses TRBV9 and TRBJ2-7, with 8 bases lining up with TRBD1. The CDR3 loop spans 14 amino acids. V gave up 4 bases and J gave up 4 bases; unmatched junction bases: 7. The germline gives CDR1 SGDLS, CDR2 YYNGEE. CDR3 in amino acids: CASSRGQGRYEQYF. Here the CDR3 DNA reads TGTGCCAGCAGCCGAGGACAGGGAAGGTACGAGCAGTACTTC.

This clone was recorded only once. V is TRBV28 and J is TRBJ1-5; D call uncertain. CDR1 and CDR2 from the germline V gene are MDHEN and SYDVKM. The CDR3 sequence is 17 residues long. The V end was cut by 1 base, the J end by 1 base, with 14 bases between. The CDR3 coding sequence is TGTGCCAGCAGTTTATATCGGAAAGCTAGGAGCAATCAGCCCCAGCATTTT. This codes for CASSLYRKARSNQPQHF. The complete variable domain, with remaining parts taken from reference TRBV28 and TRBJ1-5, reads DVKVTQSSRYLVKRTGEKVFLECVQDMDHENMFWYRQDPGLGLRLIYFSYDVKMKEKGDIPEGYSVSREKKERFSLILESASTNQTSMYLCASSLYRKARSNQPQHFGDGTRLSIL.

The chain is built from TRBV28 and TRBJ2-2; no definite D call. CDR1 is MDHEN, CDR2 SYDVKM, per germline. V lost 6 bases and J lost 0, with 11 bases in between. The CDR3 has 15 residues. Here the CDR3 reads CASRPSLANTGELFF. Here the CDR3 DNA reads TGTGCCAGCAGGCCCTCGTTGGCGAACACCGGGGAGCTGTTTTTT.

The chain combines TRBV9 with TRBJ2-7, with 9 bases aligning to TRBD2. CDR3 length: 17 residues. Germline CDR1 and CDR2: SGDLS and YYNGEE. V was clipped by 0 bases and J by 0 bases; unmatched bases: 7. CDR3 bases: TGTGCCAGCAGCGTAGGACTAGCGGAGACCCCCTCCTACGAGCAGTACTTC. This codes for CASSVGLAETPSYEQYF.

The chain recombines TRBV27 with TRBJ2-2; D is undetermined. This CDR3 is built from 12 residues. V gave up 1 base and J gave up 4 bases, with 1 base separating them. In germline, CDR1 is MNHEY, CDR2 SMNVEV (reference sequence). The CDR3: CASSLFTGELFF. The CDR3 DNA reads TGTGCCAGCAGTTTATTCACCGGGGAGCTGTTTTTT.